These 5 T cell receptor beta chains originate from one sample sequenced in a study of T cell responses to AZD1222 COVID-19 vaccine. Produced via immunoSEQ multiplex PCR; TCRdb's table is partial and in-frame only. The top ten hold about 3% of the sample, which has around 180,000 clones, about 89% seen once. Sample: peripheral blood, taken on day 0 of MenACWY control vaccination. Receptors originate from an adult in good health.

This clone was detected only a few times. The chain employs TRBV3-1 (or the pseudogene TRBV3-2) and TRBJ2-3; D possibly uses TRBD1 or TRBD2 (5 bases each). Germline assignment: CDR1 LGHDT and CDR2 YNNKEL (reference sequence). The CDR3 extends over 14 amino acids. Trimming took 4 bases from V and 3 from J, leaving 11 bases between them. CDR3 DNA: TGTGCCAGCAGCCCGAGGGGCCGAACAGATACGCAGTATTTT. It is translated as CASSPRGRTDTQYF.

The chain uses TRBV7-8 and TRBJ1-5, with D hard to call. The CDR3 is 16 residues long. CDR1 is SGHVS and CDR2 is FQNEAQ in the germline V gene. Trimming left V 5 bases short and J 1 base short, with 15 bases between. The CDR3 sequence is CASSPLRLGSNQPQHF. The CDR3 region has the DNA TGTGCCAGCAGCCCGTTACGCCTAGGGAGCAATCAGCCCCAGCATTTT.

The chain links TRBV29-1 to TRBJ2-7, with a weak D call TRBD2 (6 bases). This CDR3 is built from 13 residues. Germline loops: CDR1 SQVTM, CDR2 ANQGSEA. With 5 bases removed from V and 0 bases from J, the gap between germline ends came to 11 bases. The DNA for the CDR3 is TGCAGCGTTTCTGGCGGGGACTCCTACGAGCAGTACTTC. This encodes CSVSGGDSYEQYF.

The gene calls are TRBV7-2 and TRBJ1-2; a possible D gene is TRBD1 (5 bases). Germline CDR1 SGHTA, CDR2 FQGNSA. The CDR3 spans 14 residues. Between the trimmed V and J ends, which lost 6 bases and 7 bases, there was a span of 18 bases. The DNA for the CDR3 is TGTGCCAGCAGACGAACCCGAGGGGCGGCTGGCTACACCTTC. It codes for CASRRTRGAAGYTF.

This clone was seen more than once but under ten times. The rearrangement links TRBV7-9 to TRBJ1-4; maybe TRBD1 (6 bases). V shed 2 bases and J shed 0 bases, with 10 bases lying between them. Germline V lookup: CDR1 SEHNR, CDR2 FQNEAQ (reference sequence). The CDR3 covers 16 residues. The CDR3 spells CASSLFGTPTNEKLFF. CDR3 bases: TGTGCCAGCAGCTTATTCGGGACACCAACTAATGAAAAACTGTTTTTT.